This is a list of T cell receptor beta chains from one sample in a study of blood T cell repertoires in COVID-19. Repertoires were generated with immunoSEQ multiplex PCR, while TCRdb's copy carries only in-frame clones and drops some. The top ten clones hold around 0.96% of a sample with about 310,000 clones, nearly 90% of them seen once. The sample consisted of peripheral blood. These receptors were taken from a woman in her thirties or forties with COVID-19, enrolled during active disease. Both conserved end residues are part of each CDR3. Each record gives: J gene, D gene, clone size, V gene, CDR3 DNA, CDR3 protein. The D gene is left open where the match is weak. Where a row states a size, it is once, few, many or the class of an expanded clone; other rows omit it.

j_gene: TRBJ1-4; d_gene: -; abundance: -; v_gene: TRBV7-9; CDR3nt: TGTGCCAGCAGCTCCCGGGTGCCACGGGATGAAAAACTGTTTTTT; CDR3aa: CASSSRVPRDEKLFF
j_gene: TRBJ1-2; d_gene: -; abundance: -; v_gene: TRBV28; CDR3nt: TGTGCCAGCAGCCTCCGAGGTATCTATGGCTACACCTTC; CDR3aa: CASSLRGIYGYTF
j_gene: TRBJ2-6; d_gene: -; abundance: once; v_gene: TRBV24-1; CDR3nt: TGTGCCACCAGTGATTTTAGTCCATCTGGGGCCAACGTCCTGACTTTC; CDR3aa: CATSDFSPSGANVLTF
j_gene: TRBJ1-2; d_gene: -; abundance: -; v_gene: TRBV7-9; CDR3nt: TGTGCCAGCAGCTTAACCAGCGGCGGTGCAGGCTACACCTTC; CDR3aa: CASSLTSGGAGYTF
j_gene: TRBJ2-7; d_gene: TRBD1; abundance: -; v_gene: TRBV30; CDR3nt: TGTGCCTCCACCCGCGGACAGGGATCCTACGAGCAGTACTTC; CDR3aa: CASTRGQGSYEQYF
j_gene: TRBJ1-4; d_gene: -; abundance: once; v_gene: TRBV5-6; CDR3nt: TGTGCCAGCAGCGGCAGGGTCGGAGTTGCTAATGAAAAACTGTTTTTT; CDR3aa: CASSGRVGVANEKLFF
j_gene: TRBJ1-2; d_gene: -; abundance: -; v_gene: TRBV7-8; CDR3nt: TGTGCCAGCAGCTCCGGCCAGAGGAGATCTAGCTATGGCTACACCTTC; CDR3aa: CASSSGQRRSSYGYTF
j_gene: TRBJ2-7; d_gene: TRBD2; abundance: once; v_gene: TRBV28; CDR3nt: TGTGCCAGCATTTCCGCGGCTAGCGGGAGAGGGTACGAGCAGTACTTC; CDR3aa: CASISAASGRGYEQYF
j_gene: TRBJ2-2; d_gene: TRBD1; abundance: -; v_gene: TRBV7-8; CDR3nt: TGTGCCAGCAGTTTCGCAGGGGGCTCACTGGGGGAGCTGTTTTTT; CDR3aa: CASSFAGGSLGELFF
j_gene: TRBJ1-5; d_gene: -; abundance: -; v_gene: TRBV28; CDR3nt: TGTGCCAGCAGGAACAATTGGCGCAATCAGCCCCAGCATTTT; CDR3aa: CASRNNWRNQPQHF
j_gene: TRBJ1-5; d_gene: -; abundance: -; v_gene: TRBV6-2/TRBV6-3; CDR3nt: TGTGCCAGCAGCCGCAACCCATGGTTAGTTGGTCAGCCCCAGCATTTT; CDR3aa: CASSRNPWLVGQPQHF
j_gene: TRBJ1-5; d_gene: TRBD1; abundance: -; v_gene: TRBV27; CDR3nt: TGTGCCAGCAGGAGGGGGCAGGGGGTCAGCAATCAGCCCCAGCATTTT; CDR3aa: CASRRGQGVSNQPQHF
j_gene: TRBJ1-2; d_gene: -; abundance: -; v_gene: TRBV7-2; CDR3nt: TGTGCCAGCAGCCAATTACGCGGGGTCTCCGGCTACACCTTC; CDR3aa: CASSQLRGVSGYTF
j_gene: TRBJ1-1; d_gene: -; abundance: few; v_gene: TRBV18; CDR3nt: TGTGCCAGCTCATCGACAGGGAACACTGAAGCTTTCTTT; CDR3aa: CASSSTGNTEAFF
j_gene: TRBJ2-1; d_gene: -; abundance: -; v_gene: TRBV7-2; CDR3nt: TGTGCCAGCAGCCAGGGTGACAATGAGCAGTTCTTC; CDR3aa: CASSQGDNEQFF
j_gene: TRBJ1-4; d_gene: TRBD1; abundance: -; v_gene: TRBV9; CDR3nt: TGTGCCAGCAGCGTGACGACAGGGACTAATGAAAAACTGTTTTTT; CDR3aa: CASSVTTGTNEKLFF
j_gene: TRBJ1-5; d_gene: TRBD1; abundance: -; v_gene: TRBV27; CDR3nt: TGTGCCAGCAGTTTTCACAGGGGGAGCAATCAGCCCCAGCATTTT; CDR3aa: CASSFHRGSNQPQHF
j_gene: TRBJ2-1; d_gene: -; abundance: -; v_gene: TRBV27; CDR3nt: TGTGCCAGCAGTTTTGGTACTCGCCAGTTCTTC; CDR3aa: CASSFGTRQFF
j_gene: TRBJ1-6; d_gene: -; abundance: -; v_gene: TRBV5-1; CDR3nt: TGCGCCAGCAGCTTGGAGGTGGGGAGGTCACCCCTCCACTTT; CDR3aa: CASSLEVGRSPLHF
j_gene: TRBJ2-7; d_gene: TRBD1; abundance: -; v_gene: TRBV18; CDR3nt: TGTGCCAGCTCACCCCGACAGGGAACCTACGAGCAGTACTTC; CDR3aa: CASSPRQGTYEQYF
j_gene: TRBJ1-2; d_gene: -; abundance: -; v_gene: TRBV6-1; CDR3nt: TGTGCCAGCAGTGACAGCTATGGCTACACCTTC; CDR3aa: CASSDSYGYTF
j_gene: TRBJ2-1; d_gene: -; abundance: -; v_gene: TRBV6-6; CDR3nt: TGTGCCAGCAGTGCTAGCGAATCCTACAATGAGCAGTTCTTC; CDR3aa: CASSASESYNEQFF
j_gene: TRBJ2-3; d_gene: -; abundance: -; v_gene: TRBV6-5; CDR3nt: TGTGCCAGCAGTTACTCCTTCTCCGGTAGCACAGATACGCAGTATTTT; CDR3aa: CASSYSFSGSTDTQYF
j_gene: TRBJ1-4; d_gene: -; abundance: -; v_gene: TRBV9; CDR3nt: TGTGCCAGCAGCGGGGGGACACTACTTAATGAAAAACTGTTTTTT; CDR3aa: CASSGGTLLNEKLFF
j_gene: TRBJ1-3; d_gene: -; abundance: -; v_gene: TRBV30; CDR3nt: TGTGCCTTCCACGGCGGAGGTGGAAACACCATATATTTT; CDR3aa: CAFHGGGGNTIYF
j_gene: TRBJ2-1; d_gene: TRBD2; abundance: -; v_gene: TRBV7-2; CDR3nt: TGTGCCGGCAGCGCACGACTAGCGGGAGGCTACAATGAGCAGTTCTTC; CDR3aa: CAGSARLAGGYNEQFF
j_gene: TRBJ1-5; d_gene: TRBD1; abundance: -; v_gene: TRBV28; CDR3nt: TGTGCCAGCAGTCCACGACAGGGCGACGGCAATCAGCCCCAGCATTTT; CDR3aa: CASSPRQGDGNQPQHF
j_gene: TRBJ1-5; d_gene: TRBD1; abundance: -; v_gene: TRBV7-2; CDR3nt: TGTGCCAGCAGCCCAGGGACAGGGTTTGATCAGCCCCAGCATTTT; CDR3aa: CASSPGTGFDQPQHF
j_gene: TRBJ1-5; d_gene: TRBD1; abundance: once; v_gene: TRBV18; CDR3nt: TGTGCCAGCTCACCACGACAGGGACGCTCGGGTCAGCCCCAGCATTTT; CDR3aa: CASSPRQGRSGQPQHF
j_gene: TRBJ1-6; d_gene: -; abundance: few; v_gene: TRBV25-1; CDR3nt: TGTGCCAGCAGTTTGGGGGGTAATTCACCCCTCCACTTT; CDR3aa: CASSLGGNSPLHF
j_gene: TRBJ2-7; d_gene: -; abundance: -; v_gene: TRBV30; CDR3nt: TGTGCCTGGAGTCCCGCAGGACTACGGGAGCAGTACTTC; CDR3aa: CAWSPAGLREQYF